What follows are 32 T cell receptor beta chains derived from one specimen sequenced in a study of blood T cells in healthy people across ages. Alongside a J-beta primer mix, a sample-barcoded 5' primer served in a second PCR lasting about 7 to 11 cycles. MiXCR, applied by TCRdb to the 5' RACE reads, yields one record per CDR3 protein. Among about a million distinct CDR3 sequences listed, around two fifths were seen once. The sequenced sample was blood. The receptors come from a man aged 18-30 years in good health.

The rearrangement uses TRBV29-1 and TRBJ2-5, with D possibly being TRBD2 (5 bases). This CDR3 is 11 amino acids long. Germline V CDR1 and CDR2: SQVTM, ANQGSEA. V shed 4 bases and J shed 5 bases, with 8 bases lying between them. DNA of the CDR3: TGCAGCGTTGTAGGCGGGGAGACCCAGTACTTC. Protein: CSVVGGETQYF.

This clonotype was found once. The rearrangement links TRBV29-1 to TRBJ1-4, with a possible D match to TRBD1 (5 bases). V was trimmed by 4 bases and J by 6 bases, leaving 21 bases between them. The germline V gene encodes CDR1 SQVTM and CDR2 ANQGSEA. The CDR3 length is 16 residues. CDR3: CSVAHTPQESDEKLFF. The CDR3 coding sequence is TGCAGCGTTGCACACACCCCACAGGAATCCGATGAAAAACTGTTTTTT.

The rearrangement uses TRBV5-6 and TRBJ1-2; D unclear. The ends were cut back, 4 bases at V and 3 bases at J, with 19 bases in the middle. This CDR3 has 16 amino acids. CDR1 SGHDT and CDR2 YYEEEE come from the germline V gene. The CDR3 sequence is CASSLLRLGKDYGYTF. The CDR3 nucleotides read TGTGCCAGCAGCCTGCTGAGGCTGGGGAAAGACTATGGCTACACCTTC.

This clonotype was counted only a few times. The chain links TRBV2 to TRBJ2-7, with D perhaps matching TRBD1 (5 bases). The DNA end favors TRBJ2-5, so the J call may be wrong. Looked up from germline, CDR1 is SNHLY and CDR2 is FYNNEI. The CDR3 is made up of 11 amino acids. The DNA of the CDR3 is TGTGCCAGCAATCAGGGTGAGACCCAGTACTTC. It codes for CASNQGETQYF.

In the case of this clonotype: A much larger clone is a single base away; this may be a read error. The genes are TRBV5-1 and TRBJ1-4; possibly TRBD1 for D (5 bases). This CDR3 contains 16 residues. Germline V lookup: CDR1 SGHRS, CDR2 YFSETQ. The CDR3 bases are TGCGCCAGCAGCTTAAACCACGGGGGGACTAATAAAAAACTGTTTTTT. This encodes CASSLNHGGTNKKLFF.

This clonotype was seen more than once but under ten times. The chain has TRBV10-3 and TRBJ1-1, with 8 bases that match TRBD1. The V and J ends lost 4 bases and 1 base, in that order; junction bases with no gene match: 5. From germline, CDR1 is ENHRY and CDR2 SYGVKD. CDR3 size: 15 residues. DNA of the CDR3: TGTGCCATCAGTGCCCCAGGGACAGGGAACACTGAAGCTTTCTTT. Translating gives CAISAPGTGNTEAFF.

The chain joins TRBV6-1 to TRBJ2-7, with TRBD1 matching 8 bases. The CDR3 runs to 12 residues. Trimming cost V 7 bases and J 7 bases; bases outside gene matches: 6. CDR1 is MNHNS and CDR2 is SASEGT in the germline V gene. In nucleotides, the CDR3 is TGTGCCAGCACCAAGACAGGGGATGAGCAGTACTTC. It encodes CASTKTGDEQYF.

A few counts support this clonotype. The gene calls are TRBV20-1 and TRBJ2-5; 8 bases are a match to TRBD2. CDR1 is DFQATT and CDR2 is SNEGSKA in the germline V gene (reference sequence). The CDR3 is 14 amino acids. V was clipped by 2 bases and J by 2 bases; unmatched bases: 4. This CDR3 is CSARYASGQETQYF. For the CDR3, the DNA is TGCAGTGCTAGATATGCTAGCGGGCAAGAGACCCAGTACTTC.

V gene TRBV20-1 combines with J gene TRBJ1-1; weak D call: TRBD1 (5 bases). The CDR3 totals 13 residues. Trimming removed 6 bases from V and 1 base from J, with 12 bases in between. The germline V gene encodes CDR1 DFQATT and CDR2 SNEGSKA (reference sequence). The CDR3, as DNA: TGCAGTGCAAAGCGCAGGGCGAACACTGAAGCTTTCTTT. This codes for CSAKRRANTEAFF.

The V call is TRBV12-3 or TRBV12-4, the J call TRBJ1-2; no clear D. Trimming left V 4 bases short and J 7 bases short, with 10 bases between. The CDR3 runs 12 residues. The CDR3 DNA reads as TGTGCCAGCAGTTCCGGGGATGGTGGCTACACCTTC. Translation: CASSSGDGGYTF.

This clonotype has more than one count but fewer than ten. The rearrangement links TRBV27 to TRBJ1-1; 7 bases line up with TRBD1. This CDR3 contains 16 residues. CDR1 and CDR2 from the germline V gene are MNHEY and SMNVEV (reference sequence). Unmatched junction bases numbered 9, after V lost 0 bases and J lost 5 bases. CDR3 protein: CASSLSFSGGWTEAFF. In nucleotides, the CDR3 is TGTGCCAGCAGTTTATCATTTTCAGGGGGTTGGACTGAAGCTTTCTTT.

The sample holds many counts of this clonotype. CDR3 sequence reads: CSRQQRDTQYF. The DNA of the CDR3 is TGCAGCAGACAGCAGAGGGATACGCAGTATTTT. The chain combines TRBV20-1 with TRBJ2-3, with D possibly TRBD1 on 5 matching bases. The germline gives CDR1 DFQATT, CDR2 SNEGSKA (reference sequence). The CDR3 extends over 11 amino acids.

The CDR3 DNA reads as TGTGCCAGCAGTGAATCCAGTAGGTTGAGCACAGATACGCAGTATTTT. This translates into CASSESSRLSTDTQYF. The chain links TRBV2 to TRBJ2-3; no clear D gene. This CDR3 is built from 16 residues. V gave up 2 bases and J gave up 0 bases, with 12 bases separating them. The germline CDR1 and CDR2 sequences are SNHLY and FYNNEI.

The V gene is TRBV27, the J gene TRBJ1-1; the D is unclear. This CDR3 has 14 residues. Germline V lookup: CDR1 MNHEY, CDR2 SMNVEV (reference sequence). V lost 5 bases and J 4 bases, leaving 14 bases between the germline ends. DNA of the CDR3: TGTGCCAGCAGTGTGATAGGGTTTGGCACTGAAGCTTTCTTT. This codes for CASSVIGFGTEAFF.

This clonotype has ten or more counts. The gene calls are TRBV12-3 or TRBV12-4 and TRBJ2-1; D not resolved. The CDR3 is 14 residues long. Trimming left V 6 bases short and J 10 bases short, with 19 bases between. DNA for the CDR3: TGTGCCAGCAGCCCGGGTCCCGCCGTGGTGGAGCAGTTCTTC. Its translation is CASSPGPAVVEQFF.

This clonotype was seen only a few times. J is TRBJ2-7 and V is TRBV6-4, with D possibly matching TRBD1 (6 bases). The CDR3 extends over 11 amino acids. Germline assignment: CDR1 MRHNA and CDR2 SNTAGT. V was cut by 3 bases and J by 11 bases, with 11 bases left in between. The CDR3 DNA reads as TGTGCCAGCAGTGAACAGGGAATCGAGTACTTC. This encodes CASSEQGIEYF.

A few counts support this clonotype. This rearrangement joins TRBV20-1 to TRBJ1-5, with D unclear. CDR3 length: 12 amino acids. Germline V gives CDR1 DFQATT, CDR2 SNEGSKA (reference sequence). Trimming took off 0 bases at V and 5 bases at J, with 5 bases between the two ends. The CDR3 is CSARDWDQPQHF. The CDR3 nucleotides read TGCAGTGCTAGAGATTGGGATCAGCCCCAGCATTTT.

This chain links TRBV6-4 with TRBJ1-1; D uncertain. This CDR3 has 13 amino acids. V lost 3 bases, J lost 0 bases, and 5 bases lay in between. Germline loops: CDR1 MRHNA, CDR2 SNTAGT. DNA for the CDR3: TGTGCCAGCAGTGAAATGGTGAACACTGAAGCTTTCTTT. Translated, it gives CASSEMVNTEAFF.

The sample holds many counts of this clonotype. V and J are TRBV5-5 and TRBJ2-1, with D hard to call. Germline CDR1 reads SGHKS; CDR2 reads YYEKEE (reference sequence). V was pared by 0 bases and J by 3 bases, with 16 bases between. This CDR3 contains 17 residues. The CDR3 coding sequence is TGTGCCAGCAGCTTGGTTTTTCCCGAACTTGACTACAATGAGCAGTTCTTC. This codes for CASSLVFPELDYNEQFF.

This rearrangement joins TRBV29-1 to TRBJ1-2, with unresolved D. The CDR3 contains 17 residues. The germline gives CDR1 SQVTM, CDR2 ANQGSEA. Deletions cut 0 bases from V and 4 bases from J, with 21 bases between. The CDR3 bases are TGCAGCGTTGAAGATCGGTCGGCGGAGGAAGGGATCTATGGCTACACCTTC. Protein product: CSVEDRSAEEGIYGYTF.

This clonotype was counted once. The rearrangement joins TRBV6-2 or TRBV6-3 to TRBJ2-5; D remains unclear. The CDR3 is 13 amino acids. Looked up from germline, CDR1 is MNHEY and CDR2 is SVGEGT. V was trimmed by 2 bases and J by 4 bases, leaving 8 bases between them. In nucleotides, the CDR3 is TGTGCCAGCAGTTACGGCAGGATAGAGACCCAGTACTTC. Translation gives CASSYGRIETQYF.

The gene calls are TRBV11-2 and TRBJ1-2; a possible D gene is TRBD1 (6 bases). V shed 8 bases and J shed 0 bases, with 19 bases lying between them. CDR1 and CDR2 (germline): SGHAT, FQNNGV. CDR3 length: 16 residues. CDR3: CASLRQEPTTNYGYTF. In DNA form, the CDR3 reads TGTGCCAGCCTCCGACAGGAGCCAACAACTAACTATGGCTACACCTTC.

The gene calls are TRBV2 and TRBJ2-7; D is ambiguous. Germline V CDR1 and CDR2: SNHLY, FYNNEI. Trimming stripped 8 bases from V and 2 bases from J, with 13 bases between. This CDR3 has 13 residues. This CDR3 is CASGLGDTYEQYF. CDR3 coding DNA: TGTGCCAGCGGGCTGGGCGATACCTACGAGCAGTACTTC.

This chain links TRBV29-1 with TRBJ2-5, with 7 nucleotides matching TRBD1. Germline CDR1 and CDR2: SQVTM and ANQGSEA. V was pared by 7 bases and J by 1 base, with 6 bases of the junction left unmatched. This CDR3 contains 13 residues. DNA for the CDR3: TGCAGCGCAGACAGGGACCTCCAAGAGACCCAGTACTTC. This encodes CSADRDLQETQYF. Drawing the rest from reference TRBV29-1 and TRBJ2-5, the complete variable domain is SAVISQKPSRDICQRGTSLTIQCQVDSQVTMMFWYRQQPGQSLTLIATANQGSEATYESGFVIDKFPISRPNLTFSTLTVSNMSPEDSSIYLCSADRDLQETQYFGPGTRLLVL.

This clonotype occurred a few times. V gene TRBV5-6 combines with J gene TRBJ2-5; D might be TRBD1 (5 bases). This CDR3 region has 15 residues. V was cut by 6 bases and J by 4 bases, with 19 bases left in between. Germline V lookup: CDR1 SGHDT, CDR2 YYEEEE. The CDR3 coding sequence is TGTGCCAGCACCATTCAGGGCCCGAGTGTAGAGACCCAGTACTTC. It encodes CASTIQGPSVETQYF.

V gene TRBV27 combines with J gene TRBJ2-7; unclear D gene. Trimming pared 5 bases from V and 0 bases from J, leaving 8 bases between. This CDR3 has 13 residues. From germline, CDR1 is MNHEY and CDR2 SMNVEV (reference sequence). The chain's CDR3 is CASSIGISYEQYF. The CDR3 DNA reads TGTGCCAGCAGTATTGGGATCTCCTACGAGCAGTACTTC.

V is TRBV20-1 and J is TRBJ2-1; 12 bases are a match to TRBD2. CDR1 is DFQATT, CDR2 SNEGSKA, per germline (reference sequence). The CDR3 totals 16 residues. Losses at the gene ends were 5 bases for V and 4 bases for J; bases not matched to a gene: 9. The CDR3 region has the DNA TGCAGTGCTGGAACAACTAGCGGGGGGAAATACAATGAGCAGTTCTTC. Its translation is CSAGTTSGGKYNEQFF.

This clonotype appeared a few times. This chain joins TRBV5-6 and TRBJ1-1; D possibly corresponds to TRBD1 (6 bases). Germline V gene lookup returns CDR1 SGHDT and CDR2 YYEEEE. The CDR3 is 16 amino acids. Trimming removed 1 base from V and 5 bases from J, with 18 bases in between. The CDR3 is CASSLYPGVLGTEAFF. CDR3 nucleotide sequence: TGTGCCAGCAGCTTGTATCCAGGGGTTTTAGGTACTGAAGCTTTCTTT.

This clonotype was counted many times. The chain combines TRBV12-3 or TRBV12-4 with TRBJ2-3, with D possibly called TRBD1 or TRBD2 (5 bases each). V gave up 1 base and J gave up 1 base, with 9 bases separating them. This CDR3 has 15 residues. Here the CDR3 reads CASSLERGGTDTQYF. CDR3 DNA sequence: TGTGCCAGCAGTTTAGAGAGAGGGGGCACAGATACGCAGTATTTT.

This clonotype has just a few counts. The CDR3 DNA reads as TGCGCCAGCAGCTTCTCCCGGGACAGACCTAACTATGGCTACACCTTC. It yields the protein CASSFSRDRPNYGYTF. The gene calls are TRBV5-1 and TRBJ1-2; 7 bases match TRBD1. J lost 0 bases, V lost 2 bases, and 7 bases had no gene match. Germline V gives CDR1 SGHRS, CDR2 YFSETQ. The CDR3 is 16 residues long.

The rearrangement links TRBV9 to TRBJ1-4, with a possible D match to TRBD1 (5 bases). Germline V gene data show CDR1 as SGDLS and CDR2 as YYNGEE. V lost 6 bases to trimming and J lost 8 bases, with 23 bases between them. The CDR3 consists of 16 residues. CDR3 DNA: TGTGCCAGCATCAAAGGCCCAGGCAAGGGGTGGGAAAAACTGTTTTTT. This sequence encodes CASIKGPGKGWEKLFF. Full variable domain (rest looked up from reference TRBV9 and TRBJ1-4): DSGVTQTPKHLITATGQRVTLRCSPRSGDLSVYWYQQSLDQGLQFLIQYYNGEERAKGNILERFSAQQFPDLHSELNLSSLELGDSALYFCASIKGPGKGWEKLFFGSGTQLSVL.

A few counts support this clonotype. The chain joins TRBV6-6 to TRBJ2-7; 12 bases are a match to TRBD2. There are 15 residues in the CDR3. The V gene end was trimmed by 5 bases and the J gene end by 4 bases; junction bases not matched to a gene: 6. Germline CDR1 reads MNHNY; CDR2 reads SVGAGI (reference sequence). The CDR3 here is CASSLAGGPRYEQYF. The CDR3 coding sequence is TGTGCCAGCAGTCTAGCGGGGGGGCCCCGGTACGAGCAGTACTTC.